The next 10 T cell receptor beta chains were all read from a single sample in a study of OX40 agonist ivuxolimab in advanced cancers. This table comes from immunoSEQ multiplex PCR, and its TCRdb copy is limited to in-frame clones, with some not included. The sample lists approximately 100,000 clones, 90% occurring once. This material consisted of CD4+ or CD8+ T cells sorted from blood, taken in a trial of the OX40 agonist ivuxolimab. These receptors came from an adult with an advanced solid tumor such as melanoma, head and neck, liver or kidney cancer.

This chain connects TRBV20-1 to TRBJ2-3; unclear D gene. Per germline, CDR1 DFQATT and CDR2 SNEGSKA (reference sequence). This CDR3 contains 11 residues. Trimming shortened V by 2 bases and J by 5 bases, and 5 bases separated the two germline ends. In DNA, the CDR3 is TGCAGTGCTAGAAGGGAAGATACGCAGTATTTT. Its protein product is CSARREDTQYF.

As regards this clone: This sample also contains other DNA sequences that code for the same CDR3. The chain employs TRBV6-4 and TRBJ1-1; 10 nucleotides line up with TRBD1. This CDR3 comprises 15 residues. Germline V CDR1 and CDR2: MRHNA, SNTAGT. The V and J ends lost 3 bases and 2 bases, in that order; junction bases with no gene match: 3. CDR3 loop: CASSDSTGGNTEAFF. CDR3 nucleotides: TGTGCCAGCAGTGATTCGACAGGGGGCAACACTGAAGCTTTCTTT.

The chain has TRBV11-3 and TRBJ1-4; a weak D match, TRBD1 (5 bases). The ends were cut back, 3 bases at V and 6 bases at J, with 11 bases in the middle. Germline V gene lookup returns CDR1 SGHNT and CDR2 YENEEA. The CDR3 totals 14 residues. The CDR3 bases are TGTGCCAGCAGCTTTCAGGGTGGCGATGAAAAACTGTTTTTT. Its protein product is CASSFQGGDEKLFF. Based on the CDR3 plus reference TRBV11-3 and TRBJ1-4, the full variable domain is EAGVVQSPRYKIIEKKQPVAFWCNPISGHNTLYWYLQNLGQGPELLIRYENEEAVDDSQLPKDRFSAERLKGVDSTLKIQPAELGDSAVYLCASSFQGGDEKLFFGSGTQLSVL.

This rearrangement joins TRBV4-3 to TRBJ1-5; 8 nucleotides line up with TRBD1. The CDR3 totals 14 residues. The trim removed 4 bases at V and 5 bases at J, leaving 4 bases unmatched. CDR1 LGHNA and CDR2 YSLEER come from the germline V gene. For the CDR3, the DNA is TGCGCCAGCAGCCGCGGACAGGGAGATCAGCCCCAGCATTTT. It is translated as CASSRGQGDQPQHF.

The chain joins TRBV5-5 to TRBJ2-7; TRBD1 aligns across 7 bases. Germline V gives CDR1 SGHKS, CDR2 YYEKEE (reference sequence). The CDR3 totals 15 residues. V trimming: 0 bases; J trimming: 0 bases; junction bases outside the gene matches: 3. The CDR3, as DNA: TGTGCCAGCAGCTTGGGACAGGGTTCCTCCTACGAGCAGTACTTC. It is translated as CASSLGQGSSYEQYF.

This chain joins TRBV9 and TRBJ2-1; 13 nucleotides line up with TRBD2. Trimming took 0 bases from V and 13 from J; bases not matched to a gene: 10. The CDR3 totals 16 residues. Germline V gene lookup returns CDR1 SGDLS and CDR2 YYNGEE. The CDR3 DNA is TGTGCCAGCAGCGTAGATGGGACTAGCGGGATTGGAGTACAGTTCTTC. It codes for CASSVDGTSGIGVQFF.

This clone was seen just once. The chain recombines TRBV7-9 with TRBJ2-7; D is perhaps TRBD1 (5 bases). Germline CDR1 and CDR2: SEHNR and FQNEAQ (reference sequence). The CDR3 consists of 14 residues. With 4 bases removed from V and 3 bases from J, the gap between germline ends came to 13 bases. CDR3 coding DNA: TGTGCCAGCAGCTCCCAGGGTGGGTACTACGAGCAGTACTTC. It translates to CASSSQGGYYEQYF. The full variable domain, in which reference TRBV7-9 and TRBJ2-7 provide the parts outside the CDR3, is DTGVSQNPRHKITKRGQNVTFRCDPISEHNRLYWYRQTLGQGPEFLTYFQNEAQLEKSRLLSDRFSAERPKGSFSTLEIQRTEQGDSAMYLCASSSQGGYYEQYFGPGTRLTVT.

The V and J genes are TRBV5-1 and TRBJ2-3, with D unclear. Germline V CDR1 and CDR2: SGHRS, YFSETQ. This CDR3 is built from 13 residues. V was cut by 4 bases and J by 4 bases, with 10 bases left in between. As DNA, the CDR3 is TGCGCCAGCAGCGTCGCGTCCCCAGATACGCAGTATTTT. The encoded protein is CASSVASPDTQYF.

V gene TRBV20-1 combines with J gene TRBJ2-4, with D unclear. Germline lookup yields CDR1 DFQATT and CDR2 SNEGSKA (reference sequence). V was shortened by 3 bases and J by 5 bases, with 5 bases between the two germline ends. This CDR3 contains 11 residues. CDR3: CSASSQNIQYF. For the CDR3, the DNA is TGCAGTGCTAGCAGTCAAAACATTCAGTACTTC.

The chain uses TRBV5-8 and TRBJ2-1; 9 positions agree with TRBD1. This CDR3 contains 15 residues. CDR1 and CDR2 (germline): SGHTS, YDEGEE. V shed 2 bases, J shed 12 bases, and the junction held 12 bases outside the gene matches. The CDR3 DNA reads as TGTGCCAGCAGCTTAGGGACAGGGAGTTTACAAAGGCAGTTCTTC. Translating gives CASSLGTGSLQRQFF.